This T cell receptor (beta chain) was documented in a study of early T cells in non-severe SARS-CoV-2 infection. The CDR3 is made up of 14 amino acids. Looked up from germline, CDR1 is SGHTA and CDR2 is FQGNSA. Trimming left V 6 bases short and J 6 bases short, with 16 bases between. TCRdb redid the calling of the 5' RACE reads with MiXCR, one entry per CDR3 protein. Of more than 55,000 distinct CDR3 sequences listed, approximately 12% are singletons. This TCR derives from an adult who was a healthcare worker with PCR-confirmed SARS-CoV-2 infection or an uninfected control (not recorded which). Source material: whole blood. V usage is TRBV7-2 and J usage is TRBJ2-3, with unresolved D. CDR3 protein: CASSQPNSPDTQYF. CDR3 DNA sequence: TGTGCCAGCAGTCAACCAAACTCGCCCGATACGCAGTATTTT.